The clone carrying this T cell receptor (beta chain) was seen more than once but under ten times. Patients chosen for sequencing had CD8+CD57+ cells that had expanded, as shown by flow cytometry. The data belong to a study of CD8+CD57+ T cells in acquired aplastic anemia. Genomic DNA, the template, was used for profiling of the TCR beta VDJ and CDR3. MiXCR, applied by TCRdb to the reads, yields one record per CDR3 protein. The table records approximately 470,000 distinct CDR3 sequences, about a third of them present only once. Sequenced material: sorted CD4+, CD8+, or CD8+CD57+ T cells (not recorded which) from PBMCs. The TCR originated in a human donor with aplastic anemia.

In nucleotides, the CDR3 is TGTGCCTGGAGTGTAGCATCAGTCGTTAATCAGCCCCAGCATTTT. It specifies CAWSVASVVNQPQHF. The chain has TRBV30 and TRBJ1-5; no clear D. V lost 0 bases and J lost 4, with 13 bases in between. Germline CDR1 GTSNPN, CDR2 SVGIG (reference sequence). CDR3 length: 15 residues.